The 9 T cell receptor beta chains listed next were all sequenced from one sample in a study of T cell responses to AZD1222 COVID-19 vaccine (dated by TCRdb to about 2021). Library construction relied on the immunoSEQ multiplex PCR assay. TCRdb provides this immuneACCESS table in a form limited to in-frame rearrangements. Some clones are lacking; in checked studies, under half of them reflect an unresolved V gene, and why the rest are absent is not known. A total of around 190,000 clones appear in this sample, approximately 90% of them only once. The ten largest clones take up less than 2% of the sample. The time point label corresponds to: about 28 days (+/-7) after the second vaccine dose. This sample comprised peripheral blood, obtained 28 days after the second AZD1222 dose. The receptors were sampled from an adult who received the AZD1222 COVID-19 vaccine.

This chain connects TRBV19 to TRBJ1-5; D not certain. Germline assignment: CDR1 LNHDA and CDR2 SQIVND (reference sequence). The CDR3 is made up of 14 amino acids. Deletions cut 3 bases from V and 0 bases from J, with 6 bases between. The CDR3 DNA reads TGTGCCAGTAGTATCAAGAGTAGCAATCAGCCCCAGCATTTT. Translated, it gives CASSIKSSNQPQHF.

This chain uses TRBV18 with TRBJ1-2; D might be TRBD1 (6 bases). The length of the CDR3 is 14 residues. CDR1 KGHSH and CDR2 LQKENI come from the germline V gene. Trimming took off 6 bases at V and 5 bases at J, with 16 bases between the two ends. CDR3 coding DNA: TGTGCCAGCTCCCCCGGTGGGGGCCTTTATGGCTACACCTTC. Its protein product is CASSPGGGLYGYTF.

V and J are TRBV30 and TRBJ1-2; no clear D gene. Trimming took 4 bases from V and 8 from J, leaving 14 bases between them. The CDR3 is 12 amino acids. The germline gives CDR1 GTSNPN, CDR2 SVGIG (reference sequence). CDR3 in DNA: TGTGCCTGGAATGGGAGGATGGGCGGCTACACCTTC. This sequence encodes CAWNGRMGGYTF.

CDR3 sequence: CAISESDQNSNQPQHF. CDR3 DNA sequence: TGTGCCATCAGTGAGTCGGACCAGAATAGCAATCAGCCCCAGCATTTT. The chain combines TRBV10-3 with TRBJ1-5, with no clear D. This CDR3 region has 16 residues. CDR1 ENHRY and CDR2 SYGVKD come from the germline V gene. With 0 bases removed from V and 0 bases from J, the gap between germline ends came to 9 bases.

The rearrangement links TRBV5-4 to TRBJ1-1; D might be TRBD1 (5 bases). Trimming shortened V by 2 bases and J by 5 bases, and 10 bases separated the two germline ends. The germline CDR1 and CDR2 sequences are SGHNT and YYREEE (reference sequence). This CDR3 is built from 13 residues. In DNA form, the CDR3 reads TGTGCCAGCAGCTTAAGGGGAGTAACTGAAGCTTTCTTT. Protein product: CASSLRGVTEAFF.

The J gene is TRBJ1-1, the V gene TRBV30, with D unclear. Germline CDR1 reads GTSNPN; CDR2 reads SVGIG (reference sequence). This CDR3 spans 13 amino acids. Between the trimmed V and J ends, which lost 3 bases and 0 bases, there was a span of 8 bases. The CDR3 nucleotides are TGTGCCTGGAGCGCCCATATGAACACTGAAGCTTTCTTT. It is translated as CAWSAHMNTEAFF.

This rearrangement joins TRBV4-2 to TRBJ1-1; D may be TRBD1 (5 bases). Germline V gene sequence: CDR1 LGHNA, CDR2 YNFKEQ. Trimming cost V 1 base and J 1 base, with 13 bases left between them. The CDR3 has 16 residues. The CDR3 is CASSQGVGVGNTEAFF. CDR3 nucleotides: TGTGCCAGCAGCCAAGGGGTGGGGGTAGGGAACACTGAAGCTTTCTTT.

The chain is built from TRBV11-2 and TRBJ2-5; 9 bases agree with TRBD1. V trimming: 3 bases; J trimming: 6 bases; junction bases outside the gene matches: 2. The CDR3 loop spans 13 amino acids. CDR1 and CDR2 from the germline V gene are SGHAT and FQNNGV. CDR3 coding DNA: TGTGCCAGCAGCTTGGACAGGGGACAGACCCAGTACTTC. It codes for CASSLDRGQTQYF.

This clone has a single count. The chain recombines TRBV27 with TRBJ1-2; D is unresolved. V gave up 3 bases and J gave up 4 bases, with 12 bases separating them. There are 14 residues in the CDR3. Germline CDR1 reads MNHEY; CDR2 reads SMNVEV (reference sequence). This CDR3 is CASSLWGSGYGYTF. In nucleotides, the CDR3 is TGTGCCAGCAGTTTGTGGGGATCGGGCTATGGCTACACCTTC.